Shown below are 18 T cell receptor beta chains from a single sample sequenced in a study of T cells in Graves' hyperthyroidism and ophthalmopathy (dated by TCRdb to the late 2010s). Libraries came from multiplex PCR. The sequencing machine was an Illumina HiSeq 2000. The TCR beta CDR3 regions were amplified from RNA transcripts. The first round of RT-PCR for the TCR CDR3 was performed with the HTBI primer set and the Qiagen OneStep RT-PCR kit. In TCRdb, the public reads were trimmed at Q25 with fastp and aligned with MiXCR, with productive beta chains retained. CDR3 protein sequences are deduplicated, and each keeps its most common genes and DNA. Recorded for this sample are around 520,000 distinct CDR3 sequences; 14% of them occurred a single time. The top ten hold about 15% of the sample. The sequenced material came from blood. The receptors shown here come from a middle-aged woman with Graves' hyperthyroidism.

Only a few counts were recorded for this clonotype. The chain recombines TRBV7-8 with TRBJ2-5, with TRBD1 matching over 7 bases. CDR3 length: 14 residues. The germline gives CDR1 SGHVS, CDR2 FQNEAQ. V gave up 6 bases and J gave up 1 base; unmatched junction bases: 5. The CDR3 DNA reads TGTGCCAGCAGAAAGACAGGGAGCCAAGAGACCCAGTACTTC. Its translation: CASRKTGSQETQYF.

This chain uses TRBV6-5 with TRBJ1-1; D may be TRBD1 (5 bases). CDR1 is MNHEY and CDR2 is SVGAGI in the germline V gene. The V end lost 8 bases, the J end lost 0 bases, and 10 bases lay between the germline ends. The CDR3 totals 13 residues. CDR3 sequence reads: CASEGYMNTEAFF. In DNA form, the CDR3 reads TGTGCCAGCGAGGGGTACATGAACACTGAAGCTTTCTTT.

The rearrangement uses TRBV7-3 and TRBJ2-2, with 8 bases aligning to TRBD1. The CDR3 runs to 16 residues. The V and J ends lost 5 bases and 6 bases, in that order; junction bases with no gene match: 11. Germline V gene sequence: CDR1 SGHTA, CDR2 FQGTGA. CDR3 loop: CASSRTRQGLSGELFF. CDR3 coding DNA: TGTGCCAGCAGCCGTACGAGACAGGGGTTGTCCGGGGAGCTGTTTTTT.

This clonotype has only a few counts. As DNA, the CDR3 is TGTGCCAGCAGCTTATTTGTTGGGGGGTCGGGAGAGCAGTACTTC. Amino acid sequence: CASSLFVGGSGEQYF. The rearrangement joins TRBV7-9 to TRBJ2-7; tentatively, D is TRBD2 (6 bases). The CDR3 is 15 amino acids. Trimming took 2 bases from V and 7 from J, leaving 18 bases between them. The V gene's germline CDR1 is SEHNR and CDR2 FQNEAQ (reference sequence).

This clonotype came up many times. The V call is TRBV7-9, the J call TRBJ2-5; D perhaps matches TRBD1 (6 bases). V was pared by 5 bases and J by 3 bases, with 13 bases between. Germline V gene data show CDR1 as SEHNR and CDR2 as FQNEAQ (reference sequence). There are 14 residues in the CDR3. In nucleotides, the CDR3 is TGTGCCAGCAGCCCTGACCCAGGGGAAGAGACCCAGTACTTC. Its translation: CASSPDPGEETQYF.

This clonotype was detected ten times or more. The V gene is TRBV7-9, the J gene TRBJ2-3, with a tentative D call TRBD2 (5 bases). The CDR3 consists of 15 residues. The germline V and J ends were trimmed by 4 bases and 5 bases, with 16 bases remaining between them. CDR1 is SEHNR and CDR2 is FQNEAQ in the germline V gene (reference sequence). Here the CDR3 reads CASSSLREYGDTQYF. The CDR3 DNA sequence: TGTGCCAGCAGCTCTCTCCGGGAATATGGAGATACGCAGTATTTT.

The sample holds many counts of this clonotype. The chain joins TRBV3-1 to TRBJ2-2, with D possibly TRBD2 on 5 matching bases. V was clipped by 0 bases and J by 13 bases, with 12 bases between them. The CDR3 is made up of 13 amino acids. CDR1 and CDR2 (germline): LGHDT, YNNKEL (reference sequence). The CDR3 loop is CASSQEVRGGLFF. The CDR3 DNA is TGTGCCAGCAGCCAAGAAGTCCGGGGTGGGCTGTTTTTT.

To note about this clonotype: One end of the junction is discordant with germline, which a read error may explain. This chain links TRBV12-3 or TRBV12-4 with TRBJ2-7, with D perhaps TRBD2 (6 bases). The CDR3 totals 16 residues. Written as DNA, the CDR3 is TGTGCCAGCAGTTTCTCGCGGGGTCCCTCTTCATACGAGCGGTACTTC. Amino acids: CASSFSRGPSSYERYF.

In this sample, this clonotype turned up many times. The rearrangement links TRBV6-1 to TRBJ2-1, with D possibly being TRBD2 (6 bases). The V end was cut by 6 bases, the J end by 0 bases, with 15 bases between. CDR3 length: 16 residues. Germline CDR1 and CDR2: MNHNS and SASEGT. The chain's CDR3 is CASSPASASSYNEQFF. The DNA of the CDR3 is TGTGCCAGCAGCCCCGCTAGCGCGAGCTCCTACAATGAGCAGTTCTTC.

The rearrangement uses TRBV19 and TRBJ1-6; D unclear. The CDR3 loop spans 15 amino acids. CDR1 is LNHDA and CDR2 is SQIVND in the germline V gene (reference sequence). The V end lost 5 bases, the J end lost 3 bases, and 11 bases lay between the germline ends. The CDR3 DNA reads TGTGCCAGTAGTGAAATGCGACACTATAATTCACCCCTCCACTTT. Encoded protein: CASSEMRHYNSPLHF.

This clonotype was detected only a few times. The chain combines TRBV9 with TRBJ2-5; TRBD1 aligns across 9 bases. V lost 4 bases and J lost 4; bases outside the gene matches: 8. Germline CDR1 reads SGDLS; CDR2 reads YYNGEE. This CDR3 spans 15 amino acids. The CDR3 region is CASSPPGTGPETQYF. The CDR3 DNA follows: TGTGCCAGCAGCCCGCCCGGGACAGGGCCAGAGACCCAGTACTTC.

Ten or more counts support this clonotype. The J gene is TRBJ1-1, the V gene TRBV11-2, with 9 positions matching TRBD1. V gave up 1 base and J gave up 8 bases; unmatched junction bases: 8. The CDR3 totals 15 residues. Germline assignment: CDR1 SGHAT and CDR2 FQNNGV. CDR3 DNA: TGTGCCAGCAGCTTAGCCCTCCTACAGGGGGCAGAAGCTTTCTTT. Its protein product is CASSLALLQGAEAFF.

This clonotype was detected ten times or more. The chain employs TRBV13 and TRBJ2-3, with 7 positions matching TRBD2. V shed 5 bases and J 2 bases; nucleotides not matched to a gene: 10. The CDR3 consists of 16 residues. Germline V lookup: CDR1 PRHDT, CDR2 FYEKMQ (reference sequence). Here the CDR3 reads CASSKPLAGLTDTQYF. The CDR3 nucleotides read TGTGCCAGCAGCAAGCCCTTAGCGGGCCTCACAGATACGCAGTATTTT.

The gene calls are TRBV19 and TRBJ2-3; 8 bases align to TRBD2. Germline V gene data show CDR1 as LNHDA and CDR2 as SQIVND (reference sequence). After removal of 5 bases from V and 5 bases from J, the junction contained 6 bases not matched to a gene. CDR3 length: 14 amino acids. The DNA for the CDR3 is TGTGCCAGTAGTGTCCGGGGGGGTGGAGATACGCAGTATTTT. Its protein is CASSVRGGGDTQYF.

The chain carries TRBV19 and TRBJ1-2; D is uncertain. CDR3 size: 14 residues. Trimming took 3 bases from V and 2 from J, leaving 10 bases between them. The germline V gene encodes CDR1 LNHDA and CDR2 SQIVND (reference sequence). CDR3 DNA: TGTGCCAGTAGTATTGGGCAGGACAACTATGGCTACACCTTC. Its translation is CASSIGQDNYGYTF.

The rearrangement joins TRBV20-1 to TRBJ1-5, with D possibly matching TRBD1 (5 bases). Deletions cut 6 bases from V and 7 bases from J, with 16 bases between. In germline, CDR1 is DFQATT, CDR2 SNEGSKA (reference sequence). This CDR3 has 13 residues. CDR3 nucleotide sequence: TGCAGTGCGACGCCGCAGGGCGAGCAGCCCCAGCATTTT. Translating it yields CSATPQGEQPQHF.

Ten or more counts support this clonotype. The gene calls are TRBV2 and TRBJ1-5; 8 bases fit TRBD1. This CDR3 has 14 amino acids. Looked up from germline, CDR1 is SNHLY and CDR2 is FYNNEI. Losses at the gene ends were 5 bases for V and 6 bases for J; bases not matched to a gene: 6. The CDR3, as DNA: TGTGCCAGCAGTCTAGACAGGGGCAGTCAGCCCCAGCATTTT. Amino acids: CASSLDRGSQPQHF.

This clonotype has at least ten counts. The rearrangement uses TRBV12-3 or TRBV12-4 and TRBJ1-2; no firm D call. CDR3 length: 16 residues. V was shortened by 7 bases and J by 0 bases, with 18 bases between the two germline ends. CDR3 nucleotides: TGTGCCAGCACCCCCCGGGCAGCCATAGCTAACTATGGCTACACCTTC. Translation: CASTPRAAIANYGYTF.